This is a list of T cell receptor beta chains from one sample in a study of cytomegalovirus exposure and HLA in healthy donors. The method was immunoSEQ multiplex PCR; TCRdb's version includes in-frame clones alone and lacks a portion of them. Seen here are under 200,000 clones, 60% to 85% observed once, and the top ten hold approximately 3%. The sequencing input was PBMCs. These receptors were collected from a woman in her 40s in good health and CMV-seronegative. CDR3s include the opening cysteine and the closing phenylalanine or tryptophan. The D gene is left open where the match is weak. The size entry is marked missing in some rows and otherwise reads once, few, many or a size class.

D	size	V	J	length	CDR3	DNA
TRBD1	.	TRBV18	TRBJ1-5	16	CASSPQTGGDGQPQHF	TGTGCCAGCTCACCTCAGACAGGGGGCGACGGTCAGCCCCAGCATTTT
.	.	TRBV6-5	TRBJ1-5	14	CASSWRRGMQPQHF	TGTGCCAGCAGTTGGCGGAGAGGGATGCAGCCCCAGCATTTT
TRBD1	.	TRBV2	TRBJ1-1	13	CASRGQGLTEAFF	TGTGCCAGCAGGGGACAGGGTTTGACTGAAGCTTTCTTT
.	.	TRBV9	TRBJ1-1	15	CASSATIGSRGEAFF	TGTGCCAGCAGCGCGACGATCGGATCAAGGGGTGAAGCTTTCTTT
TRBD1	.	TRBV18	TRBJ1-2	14	CASSEDRGSAGYTF	TGTGCCAGCTCCGAGGACAGGGGGTCCGCGGGCTACACCTTC
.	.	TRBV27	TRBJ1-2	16	CASSFSPRIRSYGYTF	TGTGCCAGCAGTTTCTCACCGAGAATAAGGAGCTATGGCTACACCTTC
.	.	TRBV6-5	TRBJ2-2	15	CASSHQGTYTGELFF	TGTGCCAGCAGTCACCAGGGGACGTACACCGGGGAGCTGTTTTTT
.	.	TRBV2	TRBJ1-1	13	CASSVTAYTEAFF	TGTGCCAGCAGTGTTACAGCTTACACTGAAGCTTTCTTT
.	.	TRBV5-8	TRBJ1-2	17	CASSPGIFAQIPWGYTF	TGTGCCAGCAGCCCGGGAATATTCGCACAGATCCCCTGGGGCTACACCTTC
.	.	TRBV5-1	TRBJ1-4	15	CASSFLWASGEKLFF	TGCGCCAGCAGCTTCCTCTGGGCCTCCGGGGAGAAACTGTTTTTT
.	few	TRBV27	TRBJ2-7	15	CASSPLAGSTYEQYF	TGTGCCAGCAGTCCCCTGGCGGGGAGCACCTACGAGCAGTACTTC
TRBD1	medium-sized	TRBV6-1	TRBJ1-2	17	CASSEALPGTGNYGYTF	TGTGCCAGCAGTGAAGCGCTTCCGGGGACAGGGAACTATGGCTACACCTTC
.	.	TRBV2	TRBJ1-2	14	CASRQTEGLGGYTF	TGTGCCAGCAGACAGACGGAGGGTTTGGGTGGCTACACCTTC
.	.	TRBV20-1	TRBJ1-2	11	CSAGRTVGYTF	TGCAGTGCTGGTAGGACAGTCGGCTACACCTTC
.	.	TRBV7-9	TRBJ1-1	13	CASSSRGGTEAFF	TGTGCCAGCAGCTCCCGCGGGGGGACTGAAGCTTTCTTT
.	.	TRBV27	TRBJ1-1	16	CASKPGQAYPSTEAFF	TGTGCCAGCAAACCGGGACAAGCTTACCCATCCACTGAAGCTTTCTTT
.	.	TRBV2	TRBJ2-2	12	CASNRDTGELFF	TGTGCCAGCAACAGGGACACCGGGGAGCTGTTTTTT
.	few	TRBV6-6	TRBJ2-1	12	CASRDSYNEQFF	TGTGCCAGCAGGGACAGTTACAATGAGCAGTTCTTC
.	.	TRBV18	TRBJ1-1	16	CASSPILTGRLTEAFF	TGTGCCAGCTCACCAATCCTAACAGGCCGTCTCACTGAAGCTTTCTTT
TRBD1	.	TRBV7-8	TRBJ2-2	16	CASSFGTDPYTGELFF	TGTGCCAGCAGCTTTGGGACAGATCCTTACACCGGGGAGCTGTTTTTT
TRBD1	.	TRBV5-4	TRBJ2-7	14	CASSIQGIPYEQYF	TGTGCCAGCAGCATACAGGGGATCCCCTACGAGCAGTACTTC
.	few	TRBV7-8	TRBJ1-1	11	CASSDGSEAFF	TGTGCCAGCAGCGACGGGTCCGAAGCTTTCTTT
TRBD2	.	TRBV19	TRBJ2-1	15	CASSIEGTSASEQFF	TGTGCCAGTAGTATAGAAGGGACTAGCGCTAGTGAGCAGTTCTTC
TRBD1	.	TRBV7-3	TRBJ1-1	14	CASSEGQVNTEAFF	TGTGCCAGCAGCGAGGGACAGGTGAACACTGAAGCTTTCTTT
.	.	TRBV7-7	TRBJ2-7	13	CASSLDGVGEQYF	TGTGCCAGCAGCTTAGACGGGGTGGGGGAGCAGTACTTC
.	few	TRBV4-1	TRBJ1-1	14	CASSQRRVNTEAFF	TGCGCCAGCAGCCAAAGACGGGTGAACACTGAAGCTTTCTTT
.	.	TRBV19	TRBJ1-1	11	CASRRGTEAFF	TGTGCCAGTAGGAGGGGGACTGAAGCTTTCTTT
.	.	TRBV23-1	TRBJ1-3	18	CANDYFGASRSSGNTIYF	TGCGCCAACGATTATTTTGGGGCGTCTCGTAGCTCTGGAAACACCATATATTTT
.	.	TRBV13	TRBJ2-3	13	CASSSNSGDTQYF	TGTGCCAGCAGCTCTAATTCGGGGGATACGCAGTATTTT
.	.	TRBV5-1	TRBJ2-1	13	CASSLELVNEQFF	TGCGCCAGCAGCTTGGAACTAGTTAATGAGCAGTTCTTC
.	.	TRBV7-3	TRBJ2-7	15	CASSLSAAGPYEQYF	TGTGCCAGCAGCTTAAGTGCGGCGGGCCCCTACGAGCAGTACTTC
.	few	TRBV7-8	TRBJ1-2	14	CASSNQQGIPLSPF	TGTGCCAGCAGCAACCAACAGGGTATTCCCCTAAGCCCCTTC
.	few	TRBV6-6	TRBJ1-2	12	CASSQGTYGYTF	TGTGCCAGCAGCCAGGGTACCTATGGCTACACCTTC
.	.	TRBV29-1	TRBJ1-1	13	CSVQLLRDTEAFF	TGCAGCGTTCAACTCCTGCGGGACACTGAAGCTTTCTTT
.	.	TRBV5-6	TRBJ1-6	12	CASSLQNSPLHF	TGTGCCAGCAGCTTACAGAATTCACCCCTCCACTTT
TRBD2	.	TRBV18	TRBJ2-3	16	CASSPRLAGGLDTQYF	TGTGCCAGCTCACCACGGCTAGCGGGGGGCCTAGATACGCAGTATTTT
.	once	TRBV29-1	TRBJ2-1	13	CSVVLGAGNEQFF	TGCAGCGTTGTACTGGGGGCAGGTAATGAGCAGTTCTTC
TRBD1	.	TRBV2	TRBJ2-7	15	CASKLQGQGIHEQYF	TGTGCCAGCAAACTCCAAGGACAGGGAATTCACGAGCAGTACTTC
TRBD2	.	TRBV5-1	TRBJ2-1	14	CASSGGSGGNEQFF	TGCGCCAGCAGCGGAGGGAGCGGGGGCAATGAGCAGTTCTTC
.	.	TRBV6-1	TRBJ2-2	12	CASGAIAGELFF	TGTGCCAGCGGGGCTATTGCCGGGGAGCTGTTTTTT
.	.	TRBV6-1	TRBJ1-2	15	CASSEGLPTNYGYTF	TGTGCCAGCAGTGAAGGCCTCCCTACTAACTATGGCTACACCTTC
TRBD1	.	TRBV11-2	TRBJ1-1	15	CASSQPGQGHTEAFF	TGTGCCAGCAGCCAACCCGGACAGGGACACACTGAAGCTTTCTTT
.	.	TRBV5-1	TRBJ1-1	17	CASSPRWRASFNTEAFF	TGCGCCAGCAGCCCCCGATGGAGGGCCTCGTTTAACACTGAAGCTTTCTTT
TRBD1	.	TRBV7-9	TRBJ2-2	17	CASSLTGQAPNTGELFF	TGTGCCAGCAGCTTAACGGGACAGGCGCCCAACACCGGGGAGCTGTTTTTT
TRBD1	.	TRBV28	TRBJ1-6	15	CASSSHRGFNSPLHF	TGTGCCAGCAGTTCCCACAGGGGTTTCAATTCACCCCTCCACTTT
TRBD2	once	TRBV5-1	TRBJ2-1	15	CASSLYSSGGSEQFF	TGCGCCAGCAGCTTATACTCTAGCGGGGGGAGTGAGCAGTTCTTC
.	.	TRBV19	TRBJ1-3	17	CASTRLSDPYSGNTIYF	TGTGCCAGTACTAGGCTCTCCGACCCCTACTCTGGAAACACCATATATTTT
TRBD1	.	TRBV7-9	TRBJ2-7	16	CASSSTGGNYPYEQYF	TGTGCCAGCAGCTCGACAGGGGGCAACTACCCCTACGAGCAGTACTTC
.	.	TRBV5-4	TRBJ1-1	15	CASSSDTGYRTEAFF	TGTGCCAGCAGCTCGGATACAGGGTACCGCACTGAAGCTTTCTTT
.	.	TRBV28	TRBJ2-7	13	CASSFTVSYEQYF	TGTGCCAGCAGTTTTACGGTGTCCTACGAGCAGTACTTC
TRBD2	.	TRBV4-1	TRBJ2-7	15	CASSLASGGLYEQYF	TGCGCCAGCAGCCTAGCTAGCGGGGGCCTGTACGAGCAGTACTTC
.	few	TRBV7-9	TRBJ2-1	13	CASSRGLYNEQFF	TGTGCCAGCAGCCGGGGACTCTACAATGAGCAGTTCTTC